These 29 T cell receptor beta chains originate from one sample sequenced in a study of blood T cell repertoires in COVID-19. Only in-frame clones appear in the TCRdb table, and some are missing; sequencing was by immunoSEQ multiplex PCR. This table holds hundreds of thousands of clones, approximately 89% found once. The sample taken for sequencing was PBMCs or T cells enriched from blood (not recorded which). The receptor source for this set is a woman aged 40 to 49 who had recovered from COVID-19.

The gene calls are TRBV7-2 and TRBJ2-1; 10 bases agree with TRBD2. Germline V CDR1 and CDR2: SGHTA, FQGNSA. There are 18 residues in the CDR3. J gave up 5 bases and V 2 bases, and 12 bases lay outside the gene matches. The CDR3 loop is CASSLQLAGGRPDNEQFF. The CDR3 DNA reads as TGTGCCAGCAGCTTACAATTAGCGGGGGGCCGTCCGGACAATGAGCAGTTCTTC.

The chain links TRBV3-1 (or the pseudogene TRBV3-2) to TRBJ2-7; TRBD1 matches at 8 bases. This CDR3 is 14 amino acids long. Germline values: CDR1 LGHDT, CDR2 YNNKEL (reference sequence). Losses at the gene ends were 4 bases for V and 4 bases for J; bases not matched to a gene: 6. The CDR3 sequence is CASSLGTGGYEQYF. The DNA for the CDR3 is TGTGCCAGCAGCCTTGGGACAGGAGGTTACGAGCAGTACTTC.

The genes are TRBV4-1 and TRBJ2-1, with D tentatively TRBD2 (6 bases). Germline CDR1 is MGHRA and CDR2 is YSYEKL. The CDR3 is made up of 14 amino acids. Between the trimmed V and J ends, which lost 5 bases and 9 bases, there was a span of 17 bases. As DNA, the CDR3 is TGCGCCAGCAGCGTTCGGAATAGGCGGGGTGAGCAGTTCTTC. Protein sequence: CASSVRNRRGEQFF.

The chain carries TRBV3-1 (or the pseudogene TRBV3-2) and TRBJ1-2; 8 bases align to TRBD1. In germline, CDR1 is LGHDT, CDR2 YNNKEL (reference sequence). This CDR3 comprises 14 residues. V dropped 6 bases and J dropped 8; count of bases not matched to a gene: 11. The CDR3 nucleotides read TGTGCCAGCAGTACGAGGGCGCAGGGGGCGGGCTACACCTTC. It encodes CASSTRAQGAGYTF.

The chain joins TRBV19 to TRBJ2-1; TRBD2 matches at 7 bases. Germline V gene sequence: CDR1 LNHDA, CDR2 SQIVND (reference sequence). This CDR3 contains 16 residues. J lost 5 bases, V lost 6 bases, and 13 bases had no gene match. This CDR3 reads CASSPSGLGLNNEQFF. The CDR3 nucleotides are TGTGCCAGTAGCCCTAGCGGACTAGGATTAAACAATGAGCAGTTCTTC. Supplemented by reference TRBV19 and TRBJ2-1, the full variable domain reads DGGITQSPKYLFRKEGQNVTLSCEQNLNHDAMYWYRQDPGQGLRLIYYSQIVNDFQKGDIAEGYSVSREKKESFPLTVTSAQKNPTAFYLCASSPSGLGLNNEQFFGPGTRLTVL.

This clone was counted a single time. This chain connects TRBV3-1 (or the pseudogene TRBV3-2) to TRBJ2-3, with D tentatively TRBD2 (5 bases). The CDR3 spans 14 residues. V dropped 4 bases and J dropped 2 bases, with 10 bases sitting between them. In germline, CDR1 is LGHDT, CDR2 YNNKEL (reference sequence). CDR3 residues: CASSPPGITDTQYF. The DNA of the CDR3 is TGTGCCAGCAGCCCCCCGGGGATCACAGATACGCAGTATTTT.

This chain connects TRBV19 to TRBJ2-1; the match to TRBD1 covers 9 bases. Germline V gene sequence: CDR1 LNHDA, CDR2 SQIVND (reference sequence). Germline trimming cut 3 bases from V and 10 bases from J; bases unmatched to any gene: 13. CDR3 size: 16 residues. The CDR3 spells CASSIGETGGTDEQFF. DNA of the CDR3: TGTGCCAGTAGTATCGGGGAGACAGGGGGGACTGACGAGCAGTTCTTC.

The chain couples TRBV5-5 to TRBJ2-1; 7 bases align to TRBD2. The CDR3 covers 13 residues. The V and J ends lost 4 bases and 8 bases, in that order; junction bases with no gene match: 6. The germline V gene encodes CDR1 SGHKS and CDR2 YYEKEE (reference sequence). DNA for the CDR3: TGTGCCAGCAGCCCGGGACTACCACATGAGCAGTTCTTC. Its protein is CASSPGLPHEQFF.

This chain joins TRBV10-3 and TRBJ2-1, with TRBD2 identical over 12 bases. The CDR3 has 17 residues. With V trimmed by 7 bases and J by 0 bases, 7 bases remained unmatched. Germline loops: CDR1 ENHRY, CDR2 SYGVKD. The CDR3 nucleotides are TGTGCCATCACCGGGACTAGCGGGTTAAGCTCCTACAATGAGCAGTTCTTC. The encoded protein is CAITGTSGLSSYNEQFF.

The chain joins TRBV27 to TRBJ1-1; 7 bases are a match to TRBD1. J was trimmed by 4 bases and V by 2 bases; bases with no gene match: 4. This CDR3 region has 14 residues. CDR1 and CDR2 (germline): MNHEY, SMNVEV (reference sequence). This CDR3 reads CASSLNRGATEAFF. The CDR3 region has the DNA TGTGCCAGCAGTTTAAACAGGGGAGCCACTGAAGCTTTCTTT.

This rearrangement joins TRBV25-1 to TRBJ1-1; D gene uncertain. Trimming shortened V by 6 bases and J by 0 bases, and 11 bases separated the two germline ends. CDR3 length: 14 residues. Looked up from germline, CDR1 is MGHDK and CDR2 is SYGVNS. The CDR3 sequence: CASSREDLNTEAFF. In DNA, the CDR3 is TGTGCCAGCAGCCGGGAGGATCTGAACACTGAAGCTTTCTTT.

The chain links TRBV11-2 to TRBJ2-1; D possibly corresponds to TRBD2 (5 bases). With 5 bases removed from V and 2 bases from J, the gap between germline ends came to 10 bases. The CDR3 runs to 14 residues. From germline, CDR1 is SGHAT and CDR2 FQNNGV. The CDR3 region has the DNA TGTGCCAGCAGCGTTAGCGCTCCCTACAATGAGCAGTTCTTC. Translating gives CASSVSAPYNEQFF.

This rearrangement joins TRBV5-1 to TRBJ1-6; 11 nucleotides agree with TRBD1. Looked up from germline, CDR1 is SGHRS and CDR2 is YFSETQ. This CDR3 has 16 residues. J was trimmed by 5 bases and V by 4 bases; bases with no gene match: 5. The CDR3, as DNA: TGCGCCAGCAGCAGGACAGGGGGCGAAAATAATTCACCCCTCCACTTT. Translated, it gives CASSRTGGENNSPLHF.

The CDR3 loop is CASRQGSSYNSPLHF. The DNA for the CDR3 is TGTGCCAGCCGACAGGGCAGCTCCTATAATTCACCCCTCCACTTT. The V gene is TRBV2, the J gene TRBJ1-6; 7 bases fit TRBD1. Germline V lookup: CDR1 SNHLY, CDR2 FYNNEI. The CDR3 runs to 15 residues. The V gene end was trimmed by 8 bases and the J gene end by 0 bases; junction bases not matched to a gene: 4. The full variable domain, completed using reference TRBV2 and TRBJ1-6, is EPEVTQTPSHQVTQMGQEVILRCVPISNHLYFYWYRQILGQKVEFLVSFYNNEISEKSEIFDDQFSVERPDGSNFTLKIRSTKLEDSAMYFCASRQGSSYNSPLHFGNGTRLTVT.

V and J are TRBV10-3 and TRBJ1-1; D not certain. The CDR3 totals 16 residues. Germline V gene lookup returns CDR1 ENHRY and CDR2 SYGVKD. Trimming removed 4 bases at V and 5 bases at J, with 20 bases between. The DNA for the CDR3 is TGTGCCATCAGTGGTCGTACGGCACCGAGGGAGACTGAAGCTTTCTTT. Translating gives CAISGRTAPRETEAFF.

V usage is TRBV10-2 and J usage is TRBJ2-7; 13 bases agree with TRBD2. Germline CDR1 WSHSY, CDR2 SAAADI. V lost 6 bases, J lost 5 bases, and 4 bases stayed unmatched. CDR3 length equals 14 residues. CDR3 in DNA: TGCGCCAGCAGGACTAGCGGGGGGAAACACGAGCAGTACTTC. It encodes CASRTSGGKHEQYF.

The chain carries TRBV2 and TRBJ1-2, with D possibly TRBD1 on 6 matching bases. This CDR3 region has 15 residues. With 2 bases removed from V and 6 bases from J, the gap between germline ends came to 16 bases. From germline, CDR1 is SNHLY and CDR2 FYNNEI. CDR3 amino acids: CASSEYRAGVDGYTF. CDR3 sequence (DNA): TGTGCCAGCAGTGAATATAGGGCAGGGGTGGATGGCTACACCTTC.

The chain carries TRBV12-3 or TRBV12-4 and TRBJ1-2, with 7 positions matching TRBD1. This CDR3 is 13 amino acids long. The V segment lost 4 bases and the J segment 7 bases; nucleotides outside the gene matches: 6. CDR3 bases: TGTGCCAGCAGTTATCAGGGGGTCGGTGGCTACACCTTC. It yields the protein CASSYQGVGGYTF.

The chain uses TRBV10-2 and TRBJ1-2; 8 bases map to TRBD1. Trimming removed 5 bases from V and 4 bases from J; junction bases left unmatched: 6. Germline-derived CDR1 and CDR2 are WSHSY and SAAADI. The CDR3 runs to 14 residues. Here the CDR3 reads CASSRQGLGYGYTF. DNA for the CDR3: TGCGCCAGCAGTCGACAGGGGCTCGGCTATGGCTACACCTTC.

Comments on this clone: An end of the junction differs from the germline gene, which may be a read error. The chain uses TRBV7-7 and TRBJ2-5, with 8 nucleotides matching TRBD2. Germline-derived CDR1 and CDR2 are SSHAT and FNYEAQ (reference sequence). The CDR3 is 15 amino acids. This chain's CDR3 is CASSLRAGETETQYF. CDR3 nucleotides: TGTGCTAGCAGCTTAAGAGCGGGGGAAACGGAGACCCAGTACTTC.

The J gene is TRBJ1-1, the V gene TRBV3-1 (or the pseudogene TRBV3-2), with D uncertain. Germline CDR1 is LGHDT and CDR2 is YNNKEL (reference sequence). The CDR3 length is 13 residues. V was pared by 1 base and J by 7 bases, with 10 bases between. In nucleotides, the CDR3 is TGTGCCAGCAGCCAAGGTCGGGAGGGTGAAGCTTTCTTT. Translation: CASSQGREGEAFF.

The chain carries TRBV15 and TRBJ2-3, with TRBD2 as a possible D gene (6 bases). This CDR3 is built from 16 residues. Germline values: CDR1 LNHNV, CDR2 YYDKDF (reference sequence). V was clipped by 0 bases and J by 0 bases, with 10 bases between them. DNA for the CDR3: TGTGCCACCAGCAGAGATGGAGGGGTGAGCACAGATACGCAGTATTTT. It codes for CATSRDGGVSTDTQYF. The complete variable domain, with remaining parts taken from reference TRBV15 and TRBJ2-3, reads DAMVIQNPRYQVTQFGKPVTLSCSQTLNHNVMYWYQQKSSQAPKLLFHYYDKDFNNEADTPDNFQSRRPNTSFCFLDIRSPGLGDTAMYLCATSRDGGVSTDTQYFGPGTRLTVL.

This clone was picked up one time. In DNA, the CDR3 is TGTGCCAGTAGCCGACACTCTGGGTTCCAAGAGACCCAGTACTTC. It yields the protein CASSRHSGFQETQYF. The chain combines TRBV19 with TRBJ2-5, with D hard to call. Trimming stripped 6 bases from V and 1 base from J, with 15 bases between. This CDR3 is 15 amino acids long. CDR1 is LNHDA, CDR2 SQIVND, per germline (reference sequence).

The chain combines TRBV27 with TRBJ2-7, with D tentatively TRBD1 (6 bases). The CDR3 is made up of 14 amino acids. Germline CDR1 reads MNHEY; CDR2 reads SMNVEV (reference sequence). Trimming removed 3 bases from V and 4 bases from J, with 13 bases in between. The CDR3 DNA reads TGTGCCAGCAGTTTTTCCGGGACACAGTACGAGCAGTACTTC. Amino acid sequence: CASSFSGTQYEQYF.

The table lists this clone with a few counts. The chain links TRBV7-2 to TRBJ2-1, with 11 bases aligning to TRBD2. The CDR3 is 17 residues long. Trimming cost V 2 bases and J 2 bases; bases outside gene matches: 5. CDR1 is SGHTA, CDR2 FQGNSA, per germline. The CDR3 nucleotides are TGTGCCAGCAGCTTAATGGAGACTAGCGGGACCTACAATGAGCAGTTCTTC. Amino acids: CASSLMETSGTYNEQFF.

The chain is built from TRBV6-6 and TRBJ2-3; a weak D match, TRBD1 (5 bases). The J call is in doubt because the DNA end fits TRBJ1-5 better. Germline CDR1 MNHNY, CDR2 SVGAGI (reference sequence). This CDR3 contains 16 residues. Written as DNA, the CDR3 is TGTGCCAGCAGTTATTCTTGGGGGGGGGTTGGAGATACGCAGCATTTT. Protein product: CASSYSWGGVGDTQHF.

The genes are TRBV28 and TRBJ2-5; possibly TRBD2 for D (5 bases). V gave up 5 bases and J gave up 2 bases, with 15 bases separating them. The CDR3 length is 15 residues. CDR1 is MDHEN, CDR2 SYDVKM, per germline. The CDR3 DNA reads TGTGCCAGCAGTACATCTCTAGCAAATCAAGAGACCCAGTACTTC. Translating gives CASSTSLANQETQYF.

This chain uses TRBV5-6 with TRBJ2-7; a weak D match, TRBD2 (6 bases). V lost 4 bases, J lost 1 base, and 9 bases lay in between. In germline, CDR1 is SGHDT, CDR2 YYEEEE. The CDR3 is 13 amino acids. The CDR3, as DNA: TGTGCCAGCAGCGGGACTCTTTCCTACGAGCAGTACTTC. This encodes CASSGTLSYEQYF.

This chain links TRBV2 with TRBJ2-5; D possibly corresponds to TRBD2 (5 bases). This CDR3 comprises 13 residues. V lost 4 bases to trimming and J lost 3 bases, with 9 bases between them. The germline V gene encodes CDR1 SNHLY and CDR2 FYNNEI. In DNA form, the CDR3 reads TGTGCCAGCAGTGGACTACTGGAAGAGACCCAGTACTTC. It translates to CASSGLLEETQYF.